A selection of T cell receptor beta chains follows, all from one sample in a study of T cell repertoires in urothelial bladder cancer. Assay: immunoSEQ multiplex PCR; the TCRdb copy retains only in-frame clones and omits some. The data hold fewer than 8,500 clones, with 70% to 75% observed a single time. Sequenced: tumor-infiltrating cells from bladder cancer. Source of these receptors: a human donor with urothelial carcinoma. Both conserved end residues are trimmed from each CDR3.

len: 9
v_gene: TRBV20-1
CDR3aa: SLWRRGGYT

len: 11
v_gene: TRBV18
CDR3aa: ASYESPGQPQH

len: 13
v_gene: TRBV7-9
CDR3aa: ASSLELSPSETQY

len: 13
v_gene: TRBV13
CDR3aa: ASSFPGTVGDTQY

len: 13
v_gene: TRBV5-6
CDR3aa: ASSDQTGRGTEAF

len: 11
v_gene: TRBV2
CDR3aa: ASSLDNNQPQH

len: 17
v_gene: TRBV6-1
CDR3aa: ASSELIAGGPPVTDTQY

len: 13
v_gene: TRBV9
CDR3aa: ASSVGQGGTGELF

len: 11
v_gene: TRBV7-2
CDR3aa: ASSSGTGGAAF

len: 11
v_gene: TRBV2
CDR3aa: ASAAYGSYEQY

len: 14
v_gene: TRBV28
CDR3aa: ASSFQGSRNTGELF

len: 9
v_gene: TRBV20-1
CDR3aa: SARGVDTQY